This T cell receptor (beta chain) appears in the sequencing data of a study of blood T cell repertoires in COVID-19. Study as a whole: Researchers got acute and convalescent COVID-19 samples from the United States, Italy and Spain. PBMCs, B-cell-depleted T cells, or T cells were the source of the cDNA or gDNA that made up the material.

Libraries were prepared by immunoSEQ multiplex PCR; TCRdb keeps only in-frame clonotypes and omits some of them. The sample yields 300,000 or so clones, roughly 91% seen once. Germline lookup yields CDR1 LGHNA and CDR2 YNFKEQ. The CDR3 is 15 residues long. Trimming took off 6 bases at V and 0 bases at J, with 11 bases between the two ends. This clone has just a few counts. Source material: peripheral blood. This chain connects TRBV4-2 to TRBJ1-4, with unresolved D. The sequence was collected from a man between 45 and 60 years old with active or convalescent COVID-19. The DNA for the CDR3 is TGTGCCAGCAGAGAAGCGGGAACAACTAATGAAAAACTGTTTTTT. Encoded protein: CASREAGTTNEKLFF.